A selection of T cell receptor beta chains follows, all from one sample in a study of identical twins. TCRdb re-called the 5' RACE reads through MiXCR, storing one row per CDR3 protein. The table shows some 320,000 distinct CDR3 sequences, with over 9% occurring only once. This sample was shared with a second study, whose subject was yellow fever vaccine responses in identical twins.

The sample comprised CD8+ T cells sorted from blood. The receptors originated from a woman younger than 35 in good health. Both conserved end residues are part of each CDR3. Fields, in order: D gene, clone size, V gene, J gene, CDR3 DNA, CDR3 protein. The D gene is left open where the match is weak. Clone size is not always given. Where it is, it says once, few, many or a class for expanded clones.

.	few	TRBV20-1	TRBJ1-1	TGCAGTGCTAGAGACCGTCCCTTCTTGGGTATGAACACTGAAGCTTTCTTT	CSARDRPFLGMNTEAFF
.	.	TRBV11-2	TRBJ1-1	TGTGCCAGCAGCTTACAAGGGGAGGTGAACACTGAAGCTTTCTTT	CASSLQGEVNTEAFF
.	.	TRBV28	TRBJ1-3	TGTGCCAGCAGTTTACCAGCAGTCTCTGGAAACACCATATATTTT	CASSLPAVSGNTIYF
.	.	TRBV6-5	TRBJ2-6	TGTGCCAGCAGTTACTCGAGGAGGGCCTCTGGGGCCAACGTCCTGACTTTC	CASSYSRRASGANVLTF
.	.	TRBV7-9	TRBJ2-5	TGTGCCAGCAGCCCCCCAGGGGGGGGCCGAGAGACCCAGTACTTC	CASSPPGGGRETQYF
TRBD1	.	TRBV6-1	TRBJ1-5	TGTGCCAGCAGCCCCATGACAGGGGGCGGTCAGCCCCAGCATTTT	CASSPMTGGGQPQHF
.	.	TRBV6-2/TRBV6-3	TRBJ2-2	TGTGCCAGCAGCTGGACAACGAACACCGGGGAGCTGTTTTTT	CASSWTTNTGELFF
TRBD1	few	TRBV6-1	TRBJ1-2	TGTGCCAGCAGTACAGGGACAGGGCTTCCGGATGGCTACACCTTC	CASSTGTGLPDGYTF
TRBD1	.	TRBV27	TRBJ1-5	TGTGCCAGCAGTTTGGGACAGGGCTCTCGGCCCCAGCATTTT	CASSLGQGSRPQHF
.	many	TRBV4-1	TRBJ2-7	TGCGCCAGCAGCCAAGATCGCGTAACCTACGAGCAGTACTTC	CASSQDRVTYEQYF
TRBD1	.	TRBV5-1	TRBJ2-1	TGCGCCAGCAGCTTGGAGGGGGCCCCTTACAATGAGCAGTTCTTC	CASSLEGAPYNEQFF
.	.	TRBV10-1	TRBJ2-3	TGCGCCAGCAGTGAGAACTTTTGGAGGGATACGCAGTATTTT	CASSENFWRDTQYF
.	few	TRBV7-3	TRBJ2-1	TGTGCCAGCAGCTTAACAGGCGGCGAGCAGTTCTTC	CASSLTGGEQFF
.	many	TRBV5-6	TRBJ2-2	TGTGCCAGCAGCTTCGGGACGGGGAACACCGGGGAGCTGTTTTTT	CASSFGTGNTGELFF